This passage covers 13 T cell receptor beta chains from one sample sequenced in a study of shared clonotypes between healthy human individuals (dated by TCRdb to 2019 to 2021). Preparation of the library involved the immunoSEQ multiplex PCR assay. TCRdb stores this immuneACCESS table with in-frame sequences only. Part of the clones is absent; in the studies checked, under half of the shortfall reflects unresolved V genes, and no reason is known for the rest. This sample has roughly 2.5 million clones in its table, and approximately 90% of those were observed once. Around 0.15% of the sample rests with the top ten. The sequencing input was naive CD4+ T cells sorted from blood. Sample cell subset or site, as interpreted from the label and publication: CD45RA+ positively selected. These receptors all come from a man aged 18 to 29 in good health.

CDR3 sequence (DNA): TGTGCCTCACGAGGGAGGGGGCAAGGCTACACCTTC. Its protein is CASRGRGQGYTF. This chain links TRBV5-4 with TRBJ1-2, with 7 bases that match TRBD1. The germline gives CDR1 SGHNT, CDR2 YYREEE (reference sequence). This CDR3 has 12 amino acids. Losses at the gene ends were 10 bases for V and 8 bases for J; bases not matched to a gene: 11.

This sequence joins TRBV7-2 and TRBJ1-4; no clear D. Germline CDR1 reads SGHTA; CDR2 reads FQGNSA. Trimming took 4 bases from V and 6 from J, leaving 18 bases between them. This CDR3 region has 16 residues. Here the CDR3 DNA reads TGTGCCAGCAGCTCAGGACCGGGCCGCGGGGATGAAAAACTGTTTTTT. The encoded protein is CASSSGPGRGDEKLFF.

V and J are TRBV5-8 and TRBJ1-1, with TRBD1 matching 9 bases. V shed 2 bases and J 4 bases; nucleotides not matched to a gene: 3. Germline V lookup: CDR1 SGHTS, CDR2 YDEGEE. The CDR3 extends over 14 amino acids. CDR3 in DNA: TGTGCCAGCAGCTTCCCGACAGGGGGCACTGAAGCTTTCTTT. Translation gives CASSFPTGGTEAFF.

This clone has a single count. At the DNA level, this CDR3 is encoded by other sequences in the same sample as well. V gene TRBV7-2 combines with J gene TRBJ2-1, with 9 nucleotides matching TRBD1. Germline values: CDR1 SGHTA, CDR2 FQGNSA. The ends lost 3 bases at V and 2 bases at J; junction bases unmatched: 2. CDR3 length: 15 amino acids. CDR3 residues: CASSFDRGTYNEQFF. For the CDR3, the DNA is TGTGCCAGCAGCTTTGACAGGGGGACCTACAATGAGCAGTTCTTC. Complete variable domain (other parts from reference TRBV7-2 and TRBJ2-1): GAGVSQSPSNKVTEKGKDVELRCDPISGHTALYWYRQSLGQGLEFLIYFQGNSAPDKSGLPSDRFSAERTGGSVSTLTIQRTQQEDSAVYLCASSFDRGTYNEQFFGPGTRLTVL.

The rearrangement links TRBV6-5 to TRBJ2-3; D ambiguous. Deletions cut 2 bases from V and 0 bases from J, with 12 bases between. This CDR3 is 16 amino acids long. Germline V gives CDR1 MNHEY, CDR2 SVGAGI. CDR3 protein: CASSYGGLLSTDTQYF. Here the CDR3 DNA reads TGTGCCAGCAGTTACGGTGGGCTCCTAAGCACAGATACGCAGTATTTT.

This chain joins TRBV11-2 and TRBJ2-1; TRBD2 aligns across 7 bases. The trim removed 3 bases at V and 4 bases at J, leaving 9 bases unmatched. This CDR3 has 16 residues. Germline-derived CDR1 and CDR2 are SGHAT and FQNNGV. Here the CDR3 reads CASSLGRAERYNEQFF. DNA of the CDR3: TGTGCCAGCAGCTTGGGGAGGGCGGAACGATACAATGAGCAGTTCTTC.

This chain uses TRBV5-4 with TRBJ2-1; D unclear. The CDR3 covers 13 residues. Trimming removed 4 bases from V and 5 bases from J, with 10 bases in between. Germline V lookup: CDR1 SGHNT, CDR2 YYREEE (reference sequence). CDR3 bases: TGTGCCAGCAGCGTGGACGCCAACAATGAGCAGTTCTTC. This gives the protein CASSVDANNEQFF.

This clone was found once. The chain couples TRBV7-2 to TRBJ1-5; D remains ambiguous. Germline V gives CDR1 SGHTA, CDR2 FQGNSA. The CDR3 is made up of 15 amino acids. Trimming pared 2 bases from V and 5 bases from J, leaving 13 bases between. The CDR3 region has the DNA TGTGCCAGCAGCTTAAGCTACGGGCCTGATCAGCCCCAGCATTTT. It specifies CASSLSYGPDQPQHF.

V is TRBV6-1 and J is TRBJ2-6; 7 bases map to TRBD1. The junction had 5 bases not matched to a gene; V was cut back by 6 bases and J by 3 bases. Germline CDR1 MNHNS, CDR2 SASEGT. This CDR3 has 15 residues. CDR3 in DNA: TGTGCCAGCAGGTCACAGGGGAGTGGGGCCAACGTCCTGACTTTC. This sequence encodes CASRSQGSGANVLTF.

This rearrangement joins TRBV4-1 to TRBJ1-4; unclear D gene. Germline lookup yields CDR1 MGHRA and CDR2 YSYEKL. V lost 8 bases, J lost 5 bases, and 15 bases lay in between. This CDR3 contains 14 residues. In DNA, the CDR3 is TGCGCCAGCCGAGCCTTTTGGCGGAATGAAAAACTGTTTTTT. Amino acids: CASRAFWRNEKLFF.

The V call is TRBV30, the J call TRBJ2-1; D uncertain. This CDR3 is 14 amino acids long. Germline CDR1 GTSNPN, CDR2 SVGIG (reference sequence). Between the trimmed V and J ends, which lost 0 bases and 2 bases, there was a span of 8 bases. The CDR3 DNA reads TGTGCCTGGAGTGTCGCAGGACCCTACAATGAGCAGTTCTTC. It is translated as CAWSVAGPYNEQFF.

The chain carries TRBV7-6 and TRBJ1-4, with D possibly TRBD1 on 5 matching bases. Per germline, CDR1 SGHVS and CDR2 FNYEAQ. V was cut by 5 bases and J by 7 bases, with 11 bases left in between. This CDR3 contains 13 residues. In nucleotides, the CDR3 is TGTGCCAGCAGCCGGGGGGGATTTGAAAAACTGTTTTTT. It is translated as CASSRGGFEKLFF. The full variable domain, with the rest looked up from reference TRBV7-6 and TRBJ1-4, is GAGVSQSPRYKVTKRGQDVALRCDPISGHVSLYWYRQALGQGPEFLTYFNYEAQQDKSGLPNDRFSAERPEGSISTLTIQRTEQRDSAMYRCASSRGGFEKLFFGSGTQLSVL.

The chain uses TRBV5-1 and TRBJ2-1; the match to TRBD2 covers 10 bases. This CDR3 has 16 amino acids. Germline V lookup: CDR1 SGHRS, CDR2 YFSETQ. V lost 0 bases and J lost 9; bases outside the gene matches: 9. As DNA, the CDR3 is TGCGCCAGCAGCTTGGTCGGTCTAGCGGGAGTTACTGAGCAGTTCTTC. Translating it yields CASSLVGLAGVTEQFF.